This TCR beta chain came from a study of shared clonotypes between healthy human individuals. This table comes from immunoSEQ multiplex PCR, and its TCRdb copy is limited to in-frame clones, with some not included. The table shows hundreds of thousands of clones, with 70% to 80% occurring only once. The donors, all of them Caucasian adults, lived in Nashville, Tennessee. The V end was cut by 1 base, the J end by 7 bases, with 8 bases between. The CDR3 length is 11 residues. The germline V gene has CDR1 DFQATT and CDR2 SNEGSKA (reference sequence). The receptor was isolated from a middle-aged woman in good health. Some clones in this sample may be carry-over from other donors' samples. Sequencing used PBMCs. The chain recombines TRBV20-1 with TRBJ2-7; D is undetermined. The CDR3 coding sequence is TGCAGTGCTAGAGCAAAGGGAGAGCAGTACTTC. This gives the protein CSARAKGEQYF.